The clone carrying this TCR beta chain has more than one count but fewer than ten. The antigen is undetermined. Germline V lookup: CDR1 MNHNS, CDR2 SASEGT. The CDR3 runs 16 residues. Trimming removed 6 bases from V and 1 base from J; junction bases left unmatched: 11. The record originates from a study of vaccination and CD4 T cells after COVID-19. Study context: For each participant, vaccination comprised two doses of either the BNT162b2 or the mRNA-1273 vaccine.

Notes on the study in general: Analysis of convalescent patients found that 304 of 307 vaccine-specific clones were spike mono-reactive. Convalescent patients showed a median around 90% of reactive clones that were seen only post-vaccination. Early post-infection timepoints were missing, and relatively few convalescent patients were studied.

MiXCR was run by TCRdb on the PCR reads, yielding one entry per CDR3 protein. The sample yields 20,000 to 25,000 distinct CDR3 sequences, more than 45% seen once. The V gene is TRBV6-1, the J gene TRBJ2-5; 7 nucleotides line up with TRBD1. Specimen: CD4+ T cells from blood, collected before SARS-CoV-2 vaccination. The TCR was taken from a human donor who had recovered from COVID-19. DNA for the CDR3: TGTGCCAGCAGCCTACAGGGGACCTCCCTCCAAGAGACCCAGTACTTC. It translates to CASSLQGTSLQETQYF.